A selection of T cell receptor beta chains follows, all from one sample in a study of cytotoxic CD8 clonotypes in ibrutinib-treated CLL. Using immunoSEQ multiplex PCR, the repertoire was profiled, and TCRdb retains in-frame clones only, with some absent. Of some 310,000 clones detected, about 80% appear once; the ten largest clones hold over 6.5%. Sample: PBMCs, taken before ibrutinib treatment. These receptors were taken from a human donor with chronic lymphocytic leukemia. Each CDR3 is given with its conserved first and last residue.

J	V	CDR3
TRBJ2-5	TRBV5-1	CASSPGQGLGQETQYF
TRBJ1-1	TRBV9	CASSVEPEDTEAFF
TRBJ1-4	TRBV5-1	CASSSRGGAEEKLFF
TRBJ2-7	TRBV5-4	CASSGPNRDTVYYEQYF
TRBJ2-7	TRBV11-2	CASSLGGRTYEQYF
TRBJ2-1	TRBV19	CASSIPRTSGSFSGNEQFF
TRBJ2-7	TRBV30	CAWSGDTYEQYF
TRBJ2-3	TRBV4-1	CASSQGTSGRRRSDTQYF
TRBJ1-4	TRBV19	CASSIRDMAEKLFF
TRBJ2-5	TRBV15	CATSRLGTSWVGETQYF
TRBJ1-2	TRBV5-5	CASSLDANYGYTF
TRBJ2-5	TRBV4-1	CASSLAQEGVGETQYF
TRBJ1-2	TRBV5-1	CASSLAPSSPNYGYTF
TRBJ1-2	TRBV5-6	CASSLGPTANYGYTF
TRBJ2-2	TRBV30	CAWSPTGTGRLRELFF
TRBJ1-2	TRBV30	CAWSYGRGGYGYTF
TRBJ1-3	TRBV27	CASSIFGGGTIYF
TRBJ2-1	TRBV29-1	CSVRFLAGFNEQFF
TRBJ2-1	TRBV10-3	CAIMGGRGDEQFF
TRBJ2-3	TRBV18	CASSPLAGGTDTQYF
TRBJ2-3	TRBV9	CASSVDTQYF
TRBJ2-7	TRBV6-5	CASSYSGQGVYEQYF
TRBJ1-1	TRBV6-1	CASSVGRANTEAFF
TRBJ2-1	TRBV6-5	CASRSAGRTHNEQFF
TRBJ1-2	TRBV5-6	CASSLIDPSDGYTF
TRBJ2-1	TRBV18	CASSPRDIFNEQFF
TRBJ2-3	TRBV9	CASSVGNTDTQYF
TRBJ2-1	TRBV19	CASRSFSGAYNEQFF
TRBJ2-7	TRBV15	CATSSRSSYEQYF
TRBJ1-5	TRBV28	CASTFGTGRDQPQHF
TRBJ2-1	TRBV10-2	CASSETRDPLVGEQFF
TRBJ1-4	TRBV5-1	CASSLAFRDEKLFF
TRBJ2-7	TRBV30	CAWSVMRKNSYEQYF
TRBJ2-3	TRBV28	CASSLLTLTTSGIWPDTQYF
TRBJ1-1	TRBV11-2	CASSLDLVSAFF
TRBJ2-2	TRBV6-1	CASSEGGGSGPGELFF
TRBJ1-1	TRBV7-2	CASSLGRPGLMNTEAFF
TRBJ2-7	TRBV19	CASSRRPPSRPYEQYF
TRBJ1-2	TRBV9	CASSSQTPGYGYTF
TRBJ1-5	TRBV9	CASSGRQTGNPQHF
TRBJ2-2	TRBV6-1	CAGSSLANTGELFF
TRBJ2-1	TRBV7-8	CASSLRRAGTWQFF
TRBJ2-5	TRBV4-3	CASSQDVRTMKTQYF
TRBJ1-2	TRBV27	CASSLSRGNNYGYTF
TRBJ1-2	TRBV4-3	CASSQDRSSGLYGYTF
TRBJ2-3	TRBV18	CASSPGLAGGETDTQYF
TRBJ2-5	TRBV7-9	CASSWDIAGDKQETQYF
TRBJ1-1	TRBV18	CASSPRTGGTEAFF
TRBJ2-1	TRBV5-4	CASSRTSGRGSYNEQFF
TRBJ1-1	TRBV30	CAWSDRGRYTEAFF
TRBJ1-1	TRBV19	CASSIELGRGSAEAFF
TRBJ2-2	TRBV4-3	CASSQDVGGPINTGELFF
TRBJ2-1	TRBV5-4	CASSNDRGGKSSYNEQFF
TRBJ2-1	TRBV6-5	CATGRGNEQFF
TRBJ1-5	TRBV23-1	CASRDRRMTTNQPQHF
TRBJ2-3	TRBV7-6	CASSLGLDTDTQYF
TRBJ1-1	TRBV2	CASGVWGTEAFF
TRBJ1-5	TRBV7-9	CASSSLSGGQPQHF